What follows is one TCR beta chain and its context. The entry originates in a study of CD4 T cells in relation to SARS-CoV-2 and coronaviruses. Sequencing was performed with immunoSEQ multiplex PCR; in TCRdb, only in-frame clones are kept and a portion is missing. The table has around 62,000 clones, approximately 94% seen once; the top ten hold roughly 0.14%. The V segment lost 10 bases and the J segment 4 bases; nucleotides outside the gene matches: 6. The CDR3 consists of 13 residues. The germline gives CDR1 MNHEY, CDR2 SVGAGI. The unexposed donors gave CD4+ T cells in about 2010-2019, prior to COVID-19.

The clonotype originates from a human donor in good health. The specimen was naive CD4+ T cells from PBMCs. The subset: naive CD4+ T cells isolated by negative enrichment. The chain carries TRBV6-5 and TRBJ2-1, with 8 bases that match TRBD2. This CDR3 reads CANRGGGYNEQFF. The CDR3 DNA sequence: TGTGCCAACCGGGGGGGAGGTTACAATGAGCAGTTCTTC.